The 32 T cell receptor beta chains reported below all come from one sample, sequenced in a study of CD8 T cells in ankylosing spondylitis. Regarding the study as a whole: A TCR beta motif of 8 or 9 highly homologous variants appeared characteristic of ankylosing spondylitis blood.

These TCRs' antigens remain unknown. TCRdb itself ran the 5' RACE reads through MiXCR, one entry per CDR3 protein. This table holds about 460,000 distinct CDR3 sequences, roughly 5% found once. The sequenced material came from blood, either unsorted or a sorted T cell fraction (not recorded which). The source is a male donor with ankylosing spondylitis.

This clonotype was recorded at least ten times. The V and J genes are TRBV6-1 and TRBJ2-5; 7 positions agree with TRBD2. In germline, CDR1 is MNHNS, CDR2 SASEGT. The CDR3 length is 14 residues. J lost 0 bases, V lost 6 bases, and 4 bases had no gene match. This chain's CDR3 is CASSLGGYQETQYF. For the CDR3, the DNA is TGTGCCAGCAGCCTGGGGGGGTACCAAGAGACCCAGTACTTC.

This clonotype appeared many times. The chain recombines TRBV5-1 with TRBJ2-1, with D perhaps being TRBD1 or TRBD2 (5 bases each). V lost 0 bases to trimming and J lost 4 bases, with 14 bases between them. The CDR3 runs 16 residues. Germline V CDR1 and CDR2: SGHRS, YFSETQ. The CDR3 here is CASSLVGTEGYNEQFF. The CDR3 DNA follows: TGCGCCAGCAGCTTGGTAGGGACCGAGGGGTACAATGAGCAGTTCTTC. Full variable domain (missing parts from reference TRBV5-1 and TRBJ2-1): KAGVTQTPRYLIKTRGQQVTLSCSPISGHRSVSWYQQTPGQGLQFLFEYFSETQRNKGNFPGRFSGRQFSNSRSEMNVSTLELGDSALYLCASSLVGTEGYNEQFFGPGTRLTVL.

This clonotype was counted a few times. The rearrangement uses TRBV20-1 and TRBJ2-7; D is possibly TRBD2 (7 bases). There are 13 residues in the CDR3. V gave up 6 bases and J gave up 5 bases, with 17 bases separating them. Germline V gene data show CDR1 as DFQATT and CDR2 as SNEGSKA (reference sequence). Written as DNA, the CDR3 is TGCAGTGCGGGAGGGGGGCGCGGGGACGAGCAGTACTTC. Encoded protein: CSAGGGRGDEQYF.

This clonotype turned up a few times. This chain links TRBV6-1 with TRBJ1-2, with TRBD1 matching 9 bases. Per germline, CDR1 MNHNS and CDR2 SASEGT. CDR3 length: 14 amino acids. V shed 6 bases and J 4 bases; nucleotides not matched to a gene: 6. The CDR3 reads CASRGQGLRYGYTF. CDR3 sequence (DNA): TGTGCCAGCAGGGGACAGGGCCTCCGCTATGGCTACACCTTC.

This clonotype was counted many times. The chain recombines TRBV5-5 with TRBJ1-2; D uncertain. CDR3 length: 15 amino acids. Trimming left V 0 bases short and J 3 bases short, with 12 bases between. Germline CDR1 SGHKS, CDR2 YYEKEE (reference sequence). CDR3 bases: TGTGCCAGCAGCTTGGACGGCGGAGTGCACTATGGCTACACCTTC. It yields the protein CASSLDGGVHYGYTF.

This clonotype showed up many times. V is TRBV6-1 and J is TRBJ1-1, with 7 bases that match TRBD1. The germline V gene encodes CDR1 MNHNS and CDR2 SASEGT. V was pared by 7 bases and J by 1 base, with 9 bases of the junction left unmatched. CDR3 length equals 15 residues. The CDR3 bases are TGTGCCAGCATTCGGGACAGACACTGGAACACTGAAGCTTTCTTT. Translated, it gives CASIRDRHWNTEAFF.

The CDR3 coding sequence is TGCAGCGGCGGTCTCGGGACGGGGGATGAAAAACTGTTTTTT. Translated: CSGGLGTGDEKLFF. This chain uses TRBV29-1 with TRBJ1-4; D perhaps matches TRBD1 (5 bases). Trimming took 7 bases from V and 6 from J, leaving 18 bases between them. The germline gives CDR1 SQVTM, CDR2 ANQGSEA. CDR3 size: 14 residues.

This clonotype was picked up many times. The chain links TRBV20-1 to TRBJ2-7, with 8 bases aligning to TRBD1. The length of the CDR3 is 11 residues. Losses at the gene ends were 7 bases for V and 3 bases for J; bases not matched to a gene: 2. In germline, CDR1 is DFQATT, CDR2 SNEGSKA (reference sequence). CDR3 DNA sequence: TGCAGTGGAGACAGGGGCTACGAGCAGTACTTC. Residues: CSGDRGYEQYF.

This clonotype was recorded at least ten times. V usage is TRBV29-1 and J usage is TRBJ2-7; possible D gene TRBD2, 6 bases. This CDR3 region has 20 residues. V dropped 5 bases and J dropped 2 bases, with 34 bases sitting between them. Germline CDR1 SQVTM, CDR2 ANQGSEA. CDR3: CSVSRAASAVPERATYEQYF. Here the CDR3 DNA reads TGCAGCGTTTCACGAGCTGCTAGCGCGGTACCGGAAAGGGCAACCTACGAGCAGTACTTC.

There are many counts of this clonotype. The V and J genes are TRBV20-1 and TRBJ2-1; D is ambiguous. V was cut by 1 base and J by 0 bases, with 10 bases left in between. The CDR3 runs 15 residues. CDR1 and CDR2 from the germline V gene are DFQATT and SNEGSKA (reference sequence). The CDR3, as DNA: TGCAGTGCTAGAGTTGACTCCAGCTCCTACAATGAGCAGTTCTTC. It codes for CSARVDSSSYNEQFF.

This clonotype was seen at least ten times. The rearrangement joins TRBV29-1 to TRBJ1-1, with D uncertain. V lost 4 bases, J lost 3 bases, and 9 bases lay in between. The CDR3 is made up of 12 amino acids. CDR1 and CDR2 from the germline V gene are SQVTM and ANQGSEA. The CDR3 DNA sequence: TGCAGCGTTGGTGGGCCTGACACTGAAGCTTTCTTT. Its protein product is CSVGGPDTEAFF.

At least ten counts were recorded for this clonotype. The gene calls are TRBV29-1 and TRBJ2-3, with D perhaps given as TRBD1 or TRBD2 (6 bases each). CDR1 is SQVTM, CDR2 ANQGSEA, per germline. Deletions cut 3 bases from V and 4 bases from J, with 17 bases between. CDR3 length equals 15 residues. The CDR3 loop reads CSVEGGGRLADTQYF. CDR3 DNA sequence: TGCAGCGTTGAGGGGGGCGGCCGTCTTGCAGATACGCAGTATTTT.

There are many counts of this clonotype. CDR3 nucleotide sequence: TGCAGCGTCCAACGGACAGACTACGAGCAGTACTTC. Protein product: CSVQRTDYEQYF. The gene calls are TRBV29-1 and TRBJ2-7, with D possibly matching TRBD1 (6 bases). Germline-derived CDR1 and CDR2 are SQVTM and ANQGSEA. Between the trimmed V and J ends, which lost 6 bases and 3 bases, there was a span of 12 bases. This CDR3 has 12 amino acids.

In its sample, this clonotype was seen many times. V gene TRBV29-1 combines with J gene TRBJ2-3; 14 nucleotides line up with TRBD2. Germline V lookup: CDR1 SQVTM, CDR2 ANQGSEA. J gave up 1 base and V 4 bases, and 1 base lay outside the gene matches. The CDR3 has 15 residues. The CDR3 is CSVGLAGGGTDTQYF. The CDR3 bases are TGCAGCGTTGGACTAGCGGGAGGGGGCACAGATACGCAGTATTTT.

This clonotype was counted ten times or more. The J gene is TRBJ2-2, the V gene TRBV4-3; TRBD2 might be the D (6 bases). Trimming took off 0 bases at V and 5 bases at J, with 16 bases between the two ends. Germline-derived CDR1 and CDR2 are LGHNA and YSLEER. CDR3 length: 17 residues. In nucleotides, the CDR3 is TGCGCCAGCAGCCAAGAGGGGGTAGCGGTGCCGACCGGGGAGCTGTTTTTT. It yields the protein CASSQEGVAVPTGELFF.

V usage is TRBV28 and J usage is TRBJ1-2; no firm D call. The CDR3 runs to 13 residues. Germline V lookup: CDR1 MDHEN, CDR2 SYDVKM. V was clipped by 2 bases and J by 2 bases, with 6 bases between them. Here the CDR3 DNA reads TGTGCCAGCAGTTTAGGGGTAAACTATGGCTACACCTTC. The encoded protein is CASSLGVNYGYTF.

This clonotype was seen a handful of times. The chain carries TRBV7-9 and TRBJ2-3; no clear D gene. Germline V CDR1 and CDR2: SEHNR, FQNEAQ (reference sequence). The CDR3 has 14 residues. The germline V and J ends were trimmed by 4 bases and 7 bases, with 15 bases remaining between them. The CDR3 bases are TGTGCCAGCAGCTACACCCTCCACAAGAATACGCAGTATTTT. Amino acids: CASSYTLHKNTQYF.

The rearrangement uses TRBV11-2 and TRBJ1-1; 8 bases match TRBD1. The CDR3 contains 18 residues. CDR1 and CDR2 (germline): SGHAT, FQNNGV. The trim removed 5 bases at V and 2 bases at J, leaving 16 bases unmatched. The chain's CDR3 is CASSQSGGQGVSNTEAFF. DNA of the CDR3: TGTGCCAGCAGCCAATCGGGAGGACAGGGTGTTTCAAACACTGAAGCTTTCTTT.

This clonotype was counted ten times or more. The CDR3 sequence: CASSPPTVYEQYF. The CDR3 DNA reads as TGTGCCAGCTCACCTCCGACAGTCTACGAGCAGTACTTC. J is TRBJ2-7 and V is TRBV18, with a possible D match to TRBD1 (5 bases). Germline V gene sequence: CDR1 KGHSH, CDR2 LQKENI. The length of the CDR3 is 13 residues. V was trimmed by 3 bases and J by 3 bases, leaving 9 bases between them.

The rearrangement joins TRBV20-1 to TRBJ2-2; 8 bases fit TRBD1. Germline V gene sequence: CDR1 DFQATT, CDR2 SNEGSKA (reference sequence). The CDR3 extends over 16 amino acids. V trimming: 5 bases; J trimming: 3 bases; junction bases outside the gene matches: 11. The CDR3 here is CSARAQGAWYTGELFF. The CDR3 region has the DNA TGCAGTGCTCGCGCGCAGGGGGCGTGGTACACCGGGGAGCTGTTTTTT.

At least ten counts were recorded for this clonotype. The J gene is TRBJ1-2, the V gene TRBV7-9; D remains unclear. Germline V gene sequence: CDR1 SEHNR, CDR2 FQNEAQ (reference sequence). This CDR3 region has 15 residues. Trimming removed 2 bases from V and 0 bases from J, with 10 bases in between. Here the CDR3 DNA reads TGTGCCAGCAGCTTACGGACCGGAGCTAACTATGGCTACACCTTC. Its translation: CASSLRTGANYGYTF.

This clonotype came up many times. J is TRBJ1-1 and V is TRBV6-2 or TRBV6-3; D not certain. CDR1 and CDR2 (germline): MNHEY, SVGEGT. The CDR3 loop spans 15 amino acids. V lost 3 bases to trimming and J lost 5 bases, with 16 bases between them. In DNA, the CDR3 is TGTGCCAGCAGTTATTGGATAGGGCTGGGGACTGAAGCTTTCTTT. Its translation: CASSYWIGLGTEAFF.

Points on this clonotype: A read error may explain this, as a much larger clone is one base away. The V call is TRBV20-1, the J call TRBJ2-5; possibly TRBD2 for D (6 bases). Trimming stripped 2 bases from V and 7 bases from J, with 14 bases between. This CDR3 spans 13 amino acids. In germline, CDR1 is DFQATT, CDR2 SNEGSKA (reference sequence). CDR3 residues: CSARQGGRATQYF. For the CDR3, the DNA is TGCAGTGCTAGACAGGGAGGTAGAGCGACCCAGTACTTC.

This clonotype was seen many times. This sequence joins TRBV27 and TRBJ1-3, with D tentatively TRBD1 (6 bases). The CDR3 has 12 amino acids. Deletions cut 6 bases from V and 3 bases from J, with 6 bases between. The V gene's germline CDR1 is MNHEY and CDR2 SMNVEV (reference sequence). The CDR3 DNA sequence: TGTGCCAGCAGGACAGGTGGAAACACCATATATTTT. Protein product: CASRTGGNTIYF.

Many counts were recorded for this clonotype. The chain joins TRBV11-1 to TRBJ2-1, with a weak D call TRBD2 (6 bases). Looked up from germline, CDR1 is SGHAT and CDR2 is FQDESV (reference sequence). The CDR3 spans 16 residues. V was clipped by 0 bases and J by 0 bases, with 9 bases between them. CDR3 amino acids: CASSLASTSSYNEQFF. The CDR3 region has the DNA TGTGCCAGCAGCTTAGCTTCGACTAGCTCCTACAATGAGCAGTTCTTC.

This clonotype has ten or more counts. V usage is TRBV20-1 and J usage is TRBJ1-5; D is perhaps TRBD1 (5 bases). The germline V gene encodes CDR1 DFQATT and CDR2 SNEGSKA (reference sequence). V was pared by 3 bases and J by 0 bases, with 9 bases between. The CDR3 sequence is 14 residues long. The CDR3 protein is CSASRQLSNQPQHF. The DNA for the CDR3 is TGCAGTGCTAGTAGACAGCTTAGCAATCAGCCCCAGCATTTT.

This clonotype was observed at least ten times. V usage is TRBV5-1 and J usage is TRBJ2-1; 9 bases are a match to TRBD2. V gave up 6 bases and J gave up 0 bases; unmatched junction bases: 13. CDR3 length equals 18 residues. CDR1 SGHRS and CDR2 YFSETQ come from the germline V gene. CDR3 sequence (DNA): TGCGCCAGCAAGATGGGGCCTAGCGGGGTCGGCTCCTACAATGAGCAGTTCTTC. Amino acid sequence: CASKMGPSGVGSYNEQFF.

This clonotype appeared many times. The chain recombines TRBV6-1 with TRBJ2-7, with 11 bases lining up with TRBD1. Trimming at V came to 6 bases and at J to 6 bases, leaving 7 bases not matched to a gene. This CDR3 is 14 amino acids long. Germline V gene data show CDR1 as MNHNS and CDR2 as SASEGT. CDR3 in DNA: TGTGCCAGCAGAAGGGACAGGGGGATTGGCGAGCAGTACTTC. This encodes CASRRDRGIGEQYF.

A few counts support this clonotype. The rearrangement links TRBV10-3 to TRBJ2-6, with 7 bases fitting TRBD1. This CDR3 is 18 amino acids long. From germline, CDR1 is ENHRY and CDR2 SYGVKD. V was clipped by 5 bases and J by 0 bases; unmatched bases: 10. In DNA form, the CDR3 reads TGTGCCATCAGTAGGGTGAAGACAGGGAGCTCTGGGGCCAACGTCCTGACTTTC. This gives the protein CAISRVKTGSSGANVLTF.

This clonotype was observed many times. The J gene is TRBJ2-5, the V gene TRBV10-3; D call uncertain. Trimming took off 8 bases at V and 4 bases at J, with 14 bases between the two ends. Germline V lookup: CDR1 ENHRY, CDR2 SYGVKD. This CDR3 has 13 amino acids. The CDR3 reads CAISRAHRETQYF. The CDR3 DNA is TGTGCCATCTCTCGGGCCCACCGAGAGACCCAGTACTTC.

In its sample, this clonotype was seen many times. The chain recombines TRBV20-1 with TRBJ2-5; 7 bases are a match to TRBD2. The CDR3 has 16 residues. The germline CDR1 and CDR2 sequences are DFQATT and SNEGSKA (reference sequence). V was pared by 6 bases and J by 8 bases, with 21 bases of the junction left unmatched. The CDR3 nucleotides are TGCAGTGCCCCATGGGGCAGGGCTAGCGGCTGGGAAACCCAGTACTTC. The encoded protein is CSAPWGRASGWETQYF.

Many counts were recorded for this clonotype. This chain joins TRBV20-1 and TRBJ2-7; D may be TRBD2 (6 bases). The CDR3 is 16 amino acids. The V gene lost 7 bases and the J gene lost 2 bases, with 24 bases spanning the gap. CDR1 DFQATT and CDR2 SNEGSKA come from the germline V gene (reference sequence). The CDR3 bases are TGCAGTGTCTTAGCTTGGAGGGCCGCCCCTCCCTACGAGCAGTACTTC. This gives the protein CSVLAWRAAPPYEQYF.